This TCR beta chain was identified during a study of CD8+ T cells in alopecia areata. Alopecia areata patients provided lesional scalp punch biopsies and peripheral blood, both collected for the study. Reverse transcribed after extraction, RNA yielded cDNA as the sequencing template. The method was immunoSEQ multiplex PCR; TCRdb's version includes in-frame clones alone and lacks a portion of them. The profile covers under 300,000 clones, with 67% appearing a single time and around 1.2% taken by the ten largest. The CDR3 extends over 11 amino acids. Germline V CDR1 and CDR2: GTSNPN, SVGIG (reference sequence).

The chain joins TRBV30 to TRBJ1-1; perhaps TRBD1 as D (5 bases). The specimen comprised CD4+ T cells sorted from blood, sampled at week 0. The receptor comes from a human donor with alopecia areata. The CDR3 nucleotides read TGTGCGGGGGGAATGAACACTGAAGCTTTCTTT. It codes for CAGGMNTEAFF.